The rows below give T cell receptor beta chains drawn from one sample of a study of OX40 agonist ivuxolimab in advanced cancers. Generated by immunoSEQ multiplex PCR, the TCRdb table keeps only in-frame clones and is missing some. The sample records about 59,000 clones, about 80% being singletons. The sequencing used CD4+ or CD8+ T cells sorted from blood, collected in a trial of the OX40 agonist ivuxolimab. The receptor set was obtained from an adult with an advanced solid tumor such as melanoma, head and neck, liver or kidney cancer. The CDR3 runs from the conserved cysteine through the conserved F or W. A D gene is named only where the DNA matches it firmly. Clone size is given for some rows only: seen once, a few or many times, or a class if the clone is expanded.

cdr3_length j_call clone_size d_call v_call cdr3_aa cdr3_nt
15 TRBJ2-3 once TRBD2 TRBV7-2 CASSWASGDADTQYF TGTGCCAGCAGCTGGGCTAGCGGGGATGCAGATACGCAGTATTTT
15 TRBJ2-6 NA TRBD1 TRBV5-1 CASSWDSSGANVLTF TGCGCCAGCAGCTGGGACAGCTCTGGGGCCAACGTCCTGACTTTC
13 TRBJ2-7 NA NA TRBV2 CASTDGRIRKQYF TGTGCCAGCACGGACGGTCGGATTCGTAAGCAGTACTTC
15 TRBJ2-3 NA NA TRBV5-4 CASSLGGLYTDTQYF TGTGCCAGCAGTCTTGGAGGACTCTACACAGATACGCAGTATTTT
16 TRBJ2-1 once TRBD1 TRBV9 CASSVSTGTGNNEQFF TGTGCCAGCAGCGTTTCAACTGGGACAGGGAACAATGAGCAGTTCTTC
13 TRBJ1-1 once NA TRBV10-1 CASSRRENTEAFF TGCGCCAGCAGCCGTAGGGAGAACACTGAAGCTTTCTTT
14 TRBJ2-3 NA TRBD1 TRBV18 CASSPDRETDTQYF TGTGCCAGCTCACCAGACAGGGAAACAGATACGCAGTATTTT
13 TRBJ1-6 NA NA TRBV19 CASSLSDRSPLHF TGTGCCAGTAGTCTGTCGGACCGATCACCCCTCCACTTT
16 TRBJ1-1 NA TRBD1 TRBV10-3 CAIRKFTGGAGTEAFF TGTGCCATCAGGAAATTTACAGGGGGCGCCGGCACTGAAGCTTTCTTT
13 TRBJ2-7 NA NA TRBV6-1 CASSEITLYEQYF TGTGCCAGCAGTGAAATAACGCTGTACGAGCAGTACTTC
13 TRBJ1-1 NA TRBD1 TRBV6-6 CASITGQGGEAFF TGTGCCAGCATTACAGGACAGGGTGGTGAAGCTTTCTTT
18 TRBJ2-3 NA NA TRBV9 CASSVHPGGTGGTDTQYF TGTGCCAGCAGCGTACACCCTGGGGGGACGGGGGGCACAGATACGCAGTATTTT
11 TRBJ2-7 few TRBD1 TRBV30 CAGDSRYEQYF TGTGCCGGGGACAGTCGCTACGAGCAGTACTTC
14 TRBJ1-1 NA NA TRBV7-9 CASCAHDRNTEAFF TGTGCCAGCTGCGCGCATGACAGGAACACTGAAGCTTTCTTT
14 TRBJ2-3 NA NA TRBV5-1 CASSLGGGTDTQYF TGCGCCAGCAGCTTGGGAGGGGGCACAGATACGCAGTATTTT
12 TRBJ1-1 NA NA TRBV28 CASRGPNTEAFF TGTGCCAGCAGGGGGCCGAACACTGAAGCTTTCTTT
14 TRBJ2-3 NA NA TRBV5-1 CASSLGQAHDTQYF TGCGCCAGCAGCTTGGGACAGGCGCATGATACGCAGTATTTT
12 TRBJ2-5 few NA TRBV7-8 CASSLLSGTQYF TGTGCCAGCAGCTTATTATCGGGGACCCAGTACTTC
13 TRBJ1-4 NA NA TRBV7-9 CASSSPGGEKLFF TGTGCCAGCAGCTCCCCCGGGGGTGAAAAACTGTTTTTT
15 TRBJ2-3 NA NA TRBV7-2 CASDGQDSALDTQYF TGTGCCAGCGATGGGCAGGATTCGGCATTAGATACGCAGTATTTT
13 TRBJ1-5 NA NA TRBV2 CASAGQIRQPQHF TGTGCCAGCGCTGGACAAATTCGACAGCCCCAGCATTTT
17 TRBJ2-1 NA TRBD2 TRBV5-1 CASSLAGPAAGENEQFF TGCGCCAGCAGCTTGGCCGGGCCGGCAGCGGGAGAAAATGAGCAGTTCTTC
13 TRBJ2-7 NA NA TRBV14 CASSHFNRVEQYF TGTGCCAGCAGCCATTTCAACAGGGTCGAGCAGTACTTC
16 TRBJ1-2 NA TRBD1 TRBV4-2 CASSQPTQGPVGGYTF TGTGCCAGCAGCCAACCGACACAGGGGCCCGTAGGAGGCTACACCTTC
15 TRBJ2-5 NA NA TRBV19 CASSEGLVYQETQYF TGTGCCAGTAGTGAGGGACTCGTGTACCAAGAGACCCAGTACTTC
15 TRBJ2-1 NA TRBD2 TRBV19 CASSIASGSTHEQFF TGTGCCAGTAGTATAGCAAGCGGGAGTACCCATGAGCAGTTCTTC
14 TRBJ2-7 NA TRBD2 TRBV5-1 CASRLGGGTYEQYF TGCGCCAGCAGGCTGGGCGGGGGGACCTACGAGCAGTACTTC
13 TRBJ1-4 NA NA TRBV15 CATSRAFNEKLFF TGTGCCACCAGCCGGGCCTTTAATGAAAAACTGTTTTTT
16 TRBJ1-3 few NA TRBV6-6 CASSYSGGTKGNTIYF TGTGCCAGCAGTTACTCGGGAGGGACAAAAGGAAACACCATATATTTT
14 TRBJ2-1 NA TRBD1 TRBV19 CASSPGTGGNEQFF TGTGCCAGTAGTCCCGGGACAGGGGGAAATGAGCAGTTCTTC
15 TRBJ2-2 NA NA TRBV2 CASSPTGTNTGELFF TGTGCCAGCAGTCCGACTGGAACGAACACCGGGGAGCTGTTTTTT